This entry lists 17 T cell receptor beta chains sequenced from one sample in a study of blood T cell repertoires in COVID-19. Clones were sequenced by immunoSEQ multiplex PCR, and TCRdb holds only the in-frame ones, with some missing. The table shows around 130,000 clones, with 80% to 90% occurring only once. Sequencing was carried out using peripheral blood. Every receptor here comes from a man in his 70s with active or convalescent COVID-19.

The V call is TRBV9, the J call TRBJ2-2; the D gene is possibly TRBD1 (5 bases). From germline, CDR1 is SGDLS and CDR2 YYNGEE. Trimming shortened V by 1 base and J by 0 bases, and 7 bases separated the two germline ends. The length of the CDR3 is 15 residues. CDR3 residues: CASSVRGTNTGELFF. CDR3 bases: TGTGCCAGCAGCGTAAGGGGAACGAACACCGGGGAGCTGTTTTTT.

The chain carries TRBV15 and TRBJ1-1; D ambiguous. Deletions cut 4 bases from V and 1 base from J, with 13 bases between. The V gene's germline CDR1 is LNHNV and CDR2 YYDKDF (reference sequence). The CDR3 is made up of 15 amino acids. CDR3 loop: CATSKDQRGNTEAFF. CDR3 sequence (DNA): TGTGCCACCAGCAAAGATCAACGGGGGAACACTGAAGCTTTCTTT. Combining the CDR3 with reference TRBV15 and TRBJ1-1 gives the whole variable domain DAMVIQNPRYQVTQFGKPVTLSCSQTLNHNVMYWYQQKSSQAPKLLFHYYDKDFNNEADTPDNFQSRRPNTSFCFLDIRSPGLGDTAMYLCATSKDQRGNTEAFFGQGTRLTVV.

The chain employs TRBV3-1 (or the pseudogene TRBV3-2) and TRBJ1-1; D is uncertain. The germline V gene encodes CDR1 LGHDT and CDR2 YNNKEL (reference sequence). The CDR3 loop spans 13 amino acids. The germline V and J ends were trimmed by 1 base and 11 bases, with 14 bases remaining between them. The CDR3 sequence: CASSQASPPRAFF. CDR3 bases: TGTGCCAGCAGCCAAGCCTCTCCTCCCCGGGCTTTCTTT.

This chain uses TRBV9 with TRBJ1-2; D is undetermined. Trimming took 3 bases from V and 8 from J, leaving 8 bases between them. CDR1 is SGDLS and CDR2 is YYNGEE in the germline V gene. This CDR3 has 11 residues. The CDR3 loop is CASSAPRGYTF. DNA for the CDR3: TGTGCCAGCAGCGCTCCCCGGGGCTACACCTTC.

This chain uses TRBV10-3 with TRBJ1-5; D call uncertain. Deletions cut 3 bases from V and 4 bases from J, with 7 bases between. The CDR3 runs 13 residues. Germline CDR1 reads ENHRY; CDR2 reads SYGVKD. The DNA for the CDR3 is TGTGCCATCAGTGACAGTACAAATCAGCCCCAGCATTTT. Protein: CAISDSTNQPQHF.

This clone was found a few times. CDR3 region: CASSQDSRRYEQYF. CDR3 in DNA: TGTGCCAGCAGCCAAGATTCGCGGCGGTACGAGCAGTACTTC. The chain is built from TRBV3-1 (or the pseudogene TRBV3-2) and TRBJ2-7; unclear D gene. Trimming removed 0 bases from V and 4 bases from J, with 10 bases in between. This CDR3 comprises 14 residues. Looked up from germline, CDR1 is LGHDT and CDR2 is YNNKEL (reference sequence).

J is TRBJ2-7 and V is TRBV5-6; TRBD1 is a possible D gene (5 bases). V was pared by 0 bases and J by 3 bases, with 13 bases between. The germline gives CDR1 SGHDT, CDR2 YYEEEE. The CDR3 totals 15 residues. CDR3 sequence (DNA): TGTGCCAGCAGCTTGGGGGAAGGGGCAATCTACGAGCAGTACTTC. Protein sequence: CASSLGEGAIYEQYF.

This chain connects TRBV7-9 to TRBJ2-7; 9 bases are shared with TRBD2. Germline V gene data show CDR1 as SEHNR and CDR2 as FQNEAQ (reference sequence). The CDR3 is made up of 15 amino acids. The trim removed 5 bases at V and 2 bases at J, leaving 7 bases unmatched. CDR3 sequence: CASSPSGTSTYEQYF. The CDR3 DNA sequence: TGTGCCAGCAGCCCATCCGGGACTAGCACCTACGAGCAGTACTTC. Drawing the rest from reference TRBV7-9 and TRBJ2-7, the complete variable domain is DTGVSQNPRHKITKRGQNVTFRCDPISEHNRLYWYRQTLGQGPEFLTYFQNEAQLEKSRLLSDRFSAERPKGSFSTLEIQRTEQGDSAMYLCASSPSGTSTYEQYFGPGTRLTVT.

This clone was detected a few times. The chain links TRBV9 to TRBJ2-7, with 7 bases that match TRBD1. Germline V gene sequence: CDR1 SGDLS, CDR2 YYNGEE. Trimming cost V 4 bases and J 2 bases; bases outside gene matches: 6. CDR3 length: 14 residues. The CDR3 nucleotides read TGTGCCAGCAGCCCGACAGGGAGCCCCTACGAGCAGTACTTC. This codes for CASSPTGSPYEQYF.

The genes are TRBV7-3 and TRBJ1-6, with 9 bases lining up with TRBD1. This CDR3 region has 16 residues. Per germline, CDR1 SGHTA and CDR2 FQGTGA. The ends lost 2 bases at V and 9 bases at J; junction bases unmatched: 8. The CDR3 nucleotides are TGTGCCAGCAGCTTATCGGGACAGGGTGGTGGTTCACCCCTCCACTTT. It yields the protein CASSLSGQGGGSPLHF.

The chain recombines TRBV3-1 (or the pseudogene TRBV3-2) with TRBJ2-7; 9 nucleotides agree with TRBD1. The germline gives CDR1 LGHDT, CDR2 YNNKEL (reference sequence). The CDR3 loop spans 14 amino acids. Losses at the gene ends were 2 bases for V and 3 bases for J; bases not matched to a gene: 2. The chain's CDR3 is CASSQPGQGYEQYF. The CDR3 DNA follows: TGTGCCAGCAGCCAACCGGGACAGGGCTACGAGCAGTACTTC.

The chain employs TRBV2 and TRBJ2-5; unclear D gene. CDR1 and CDR2 from the germline V gene are SNHLY and FYNNEI. V was pared by 1 base and J by 5 bases, with 8 bases between. The CDR3 totals 13 residues. CDR3 DNA: TGTGCCAGCAGTGAAGGCGGCCCGGAGACCCAGTACTTC. Its protein is CASSEGGPETQYF.

This chain uses TRBV7-9 with TRBJ2-3; D is perhaps TRBD2 (6 bases). CDR3 length: 15 amino acids. V gave up 5 bases and J gave up 1 base, with 13 bases separating them. The germline CDR1 and CDR2 sequences are SEHNR and FQNEAQ (reference sequence). CDR3 nucleotide sequence: TGTGCCAGCAGCCCCACTCGCGGGGGCACAGATACGCAGTATTTT. The encoded protein is CASSPTRGGTDTQYF.

The chain combines TRBV28 with TRBJ1-5; D possibly corresponds to TRBD1 (6 bases). In germline, CDR1 is MDHEN, CDR2 SYDVKM. The length of the CDR3 is 12 residues. The CDR3 reads CATRGSNQPQHF. The CDR3, as DNA: TGTGCGACCAGGGGATCCAATCAGCCCCAGCATTTT.

This rearrangement joins TRBV10-1 to TRBJ2-5; TRBD2 is a possible D gene (6 bases). Germline loops: CDR1 WNHNN, CDR2 SYGVQD (reference sequence). Trimming removed 0 bases from V and 5 bases from J, with 13 bases in between. The CDR3 has 15 residues. The chain's CDR3 is CASSESSGVGETQYF. The CDR3 region has the DNA TGCGCCAGCAGTGAGTCTTCGGGAGTCGGGGAGACCCAGTACTTC.

This clone was counted once. The rearrangement joins TRBV11-2 to TRBJ1-2; the D gene is possibly TRBD1 (5 bases). Looked up from germline, CDR1 is SGHAT and CDR2 is FQNNGV. The V end lost 5 bases, the J end lost 3 bases, and 16 bases lay between the germline ends. The CDR3 length is 15 residues. The CDR3 sequence: CASSPGAGRDYGYTF. The CDR3 nucleotides are TGTGCCAGCAGCCCGGGTGCAGGCAGGGACTATGGCTACACCTTC.

The chain has TRBV6-6 and TRBJ1-1; no definite D call. V gave up 6 bases and J gave up 4 bases, with 12 bases separating them. The V gene's germline CDR1 is MNHNY and CDR2 SVGAGI (reference sequence). This CDR3 spans 13 amino acids. The CDR3 coding sequence is TGTGCCAGCAGCCCTCTGGAGGGCACTGAAGCTTTCTTT. Translating gives CASSPLEGTEAFF.